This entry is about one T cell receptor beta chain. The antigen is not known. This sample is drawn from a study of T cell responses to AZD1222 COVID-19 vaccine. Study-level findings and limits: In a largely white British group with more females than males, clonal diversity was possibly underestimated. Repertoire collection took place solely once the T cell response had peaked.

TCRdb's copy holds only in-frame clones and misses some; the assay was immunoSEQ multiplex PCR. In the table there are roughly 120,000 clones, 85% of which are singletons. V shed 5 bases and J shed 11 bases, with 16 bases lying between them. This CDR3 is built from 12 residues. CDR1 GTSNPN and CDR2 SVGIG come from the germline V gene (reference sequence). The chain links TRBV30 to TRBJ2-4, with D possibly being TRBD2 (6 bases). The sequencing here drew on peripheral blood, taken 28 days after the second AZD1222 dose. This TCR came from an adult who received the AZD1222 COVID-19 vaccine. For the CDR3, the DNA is TGTGCCTGGGAGACCCGGGGGACTTTTCAGTACTTC. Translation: CAWETRGTFQYF.